The rows below give T cell receptor beta chains drawn from one sample of a study of T-cell reconstitution after alpha-beta-depleted transplantation in children. TCRdb used MiXCR to reprocess the PCR reads, holding one entry per CDR3 protein. The sample yields about 78,000 distinct CDR3 sequences, roughly an eighth seen once. Specimen: PBMCs, mostly from graft donor cells, collected 180 days after TCRalphabeta/CD19-depleted stem cell transplant. Receptors were obtained from a male patient aged 2 to 10 who had a stem cell transplant for acute lymphoblastic leukemia, so the T cells may come from the graft donor. CDR3s include the opening cysteine and the closing phenylalanine or tryptophan. A D gene is named only where the DNA matches it firmly. Clone size appears in some rows only: once, few, many, or a class for an expanded clone.

>TRBV6-5|.|TRBD2|TRBJ2-7
TGTGCCAGCAGTTACGGGCGGGAGGGCCTGAAAGTCTTCCACGAGCAGTACTTC
CASSYGREGLKVFHEQYF
>TRBV4-2|many|.|TRBJ2-2
TGTGCCAGCAGCCAAGAAGTCCCCCCGGGACGGGGATACACCGGGGAGCTGTTTTTT
CASSQEVPPGRGYTGELFF
>TRBV7-9|.|.|TRBJ2-1
TGTGCCAGCAGCCTAGTCGGCCTACTCCCCTACAATGAGCAGTTCTTC
CASSLVGLLPYNEQFF
>TRBV4-2|.|TRBD2|TRBJ2-3
TGTGCCAGCAGCCAAGGACTAGCGGGGGCAGATACGCAGTATTTT
CASSQGLAGADTQYF
>TRBV7-2|.|.|TRBJ1-6
TGTGCCAGCAGCTTAGCGCCACTCTATAATTCACCCCTCCACTTT
CASSLAPLYNSPLHF
>TRBV7-9|.|.|TRBJ1-1
TGTGCCAGCAGCGAAAGGGGGAACACTGAAGCTTTCTTT
CASSERGNTEAFF
>TRBV18|.|.|TRBJ2-2
TGTGCCAGCTCACCGACAGGGAACACCGGGGAGCTGTTTTTT
CASSPTGNTGELFF
>TRBV4-3|few|.|TRBJ2-1
TGCGCCAGCAGCCAAGATTTCTCACCAAACAATGAGCAGTTCTTC
CASSQDFSPNNEQFF
>TRBV20-1|few|.|TRBJ2-7
TGCAGTGCTAGAGGCCCGCCTCGTGCCAAAAATGTCCGGGAGCAGTACTTC
CSARGPPRAKNVREQYF
>TRBV7-2|few|TRBD2|TRBJ2-7
TGTGCCAGCAGCCGGGGGAGGCTAGCGGGGGGGCTATACGAGCAGTACTTC
CASSRGRLAGGLYEQYF
>TRBV7-2|.|.|TRBJ1-2
TGTGCCAGCAGCTTAGGTCAGAGGGGAGGCTATGGCTACACCTTC
CASSLGQRGGYGYTF
>TRBV4-2|few|TRBD1|TRBJ1-4
TGTGCCAGCAGCCAAGCTCGGGGGGGAACAGGGGAGGATGAAAAACTGTTTTTT
CASSQARGGTGEDEKLFF
>TRBV5-1|few|.|TRBJ2-7
TGCGCCAGCAGCTTGTGGGGGGCGGCGACCTACGAGCAGTACTTC
CASSLWGAATYEQYF
>TRBV9|few|.|TRBJ2-7
TGTGCCAGCAGCGTAGCTACAGGGACATACGAGCAGTACTTC
CASSVATGTYEQYF
>TRBV4-3|.|.|TRBJ1-5
TGCGCCAGCAGCCCGAAACTTGGACACAGTCAGCCCCAGCATTTT
CASSPKLGHSQPQHF
>TRBV25-1|.|.|TRBJ2-7
TGTGCCAGCAGTGAACAGGGGAAGCGAAGGGAGCAGTACTTC
CASSEQGKRREQYF
>TRBV7-6|.|TRBD1|TRBJ1-2
TGTGCCAGCAGCTTACTAGGGACAGGGAGGGCGACCTTC
CASSLLGTGRATF
>TRBV12-3/TRBV12-4|many|.|TRBJ2-1
TGTGCCAGCAAGAACGGGGACTTCTCCTACAATGAGCAGTTCTTC
CASKNGDFSYNEQFF